The sequence of this T cell receptor delta chain was determined in a study of Vδ1+ human thymocytes. The CDR3 sequence is 22 residues long. V lost 3 bases to trimming and J lost 2 bases, with 34 bases between them. Germline CDR1 is TSWWSYY and CDR2 is QGS. The sample holds a few counts of this clone. No antigen is known for it. Study findings and constraints: Thymic TRG and TRD repertoires appeared highly polyclonal, with Gaussian CDR3 length distributions.

RNA was extracted from the cells and then reverse transcribed. CDR3 amplicons came from multiplex PCR with pooled V-gene forward and constant-region reverse primers. TCRdb reprocessed the multiplex PCR reads using CATT. The profile covers about 75,000 delta-chain clones, with approximately 34% appearing a single time and 0.2% to 0.3% taken by the ten largest. The sample taken for sequencing was Vdelta1+ gamma-delta thymocytes from the thymus. Subset described: FACS-sorted CD3+ TCRalphabeta- TCRVdelta1+ TCRVdelta2- thymocytes. This sequence originates from a boy under two years old who had congenital heart surgery. The chain has TRDV1 and TRDJ1; perhaps TRDD3 as D (6 bases). In DNA, the CDR3 is TGTGCTCTTGGGGATGGGTACTCCCTATTCACACCGTACTGGGCGGAGACCGATAAACTCATCTTT. Its translation is CALGDGYSLFTPYWAETDKLIF.